Listed below are T cell receptor beta chains from one sample, sequenced in a study of OX40 agonist ivuxolimab in advanced cancers. Generated by immunoSEQ multiplex PCR, the TCRdb table keeps only in-frame clones and is missing some. This table has tens of thousands of clones, about 91% appearing once. Sequenced material: CD4+ or CD8+ T cells sorted from blood, taken in a trial of the OX40 agonist ivuxolimab. These receptors were taken from an adult with an advanced solid tumor such as melanoma, head and neck, liver or kidney cancer. Each CDR3 is given with its conserved first and last residue. D genes are given only for firm matches. Size is omitted from some rows. Given values are once, few, many or a class for expanded clones.

j_gene | v_gene | d_gene | abundance | CDR3aa | CDR3nt
TRBJ2-7 | TRBV15 | TRBD1 | . | CATSREPGGEQYF | TGTGCCACCAGCAGAGAGCCAGGGGGCGAGCAGTACTTC
TRBJ2-3 | TRBV6-1 | . | . | CASTTLGPTDTQYF | TGTGCCAGCACCACCCTGGGCCCCACAGATACGCAGTATTTT
TRBJ2-2 | TRBV5-1 | TRBD1 | . | CASSPLGTGGPTNTGELFF | TGCGCCAGCAGCCCCCTGGGGACAGGGGGACCCACGAACACCGGGGAGCTGTTTTTT
TRBJ1-4 | TRBV27 | . | . | CASSRDRFNEKLFF | TGTGCCAGCAGTCGCGACAGATTTAATGAAAAACTGTTTTTT
TRBJ2-7 | TRBV5-6 | TRBD2 | . | CASSLSGTGSYEQYF | TGTGCCAGCAGCTTAAGCGGGACCGGGTCGTACGAGCAGTACTTC
TRBJ1-5 | TRBV10-3 | TRBD1 | . | CAIGPGQGNQPQHF | TGTGCCATCGGACCGGGACAGGGTAATCAGCCCCAGCATTTT
TRBJ2-1 | TRBV28 | TRBD2 | . | CASATSGPTYNEQFF | TGTGCCAGCGCGACTAGCGGGCCAACCTACAATGAGCAGTTCTTC
TRBJ2-7 | TRBV19 | TRBD1 | . | CASSTGGGTPSYEQYF | TGTGCCAGTAGTACAGGGGGTGGGACACCCTCCTACGAGCAGTACTTC
TRBJ1-5 | TRBV7-6 | . | . | CASSLAGNNQPQHF | TGTGCCAGCAGCTTAGCAGGGAACAATCAGCCCCAGCATTTT
TRBJ1-5 | TRBV18 | . | . | CASSPMRFRSNQPQHF | TGTGCCAGCTCACCGATGAGGTTCAGAAGCAATCAGCCCCAGCATTTT
TRBJ1-1 | TRBV19 | . | . | CASAQGALKAFF | TGTGCCAGTGCACAGGGTGCCCTAAAAGCTTTCTTT
TRBJ1-5 | TRBV18 | . | once | CASSVQGLGNQPQHF | TGTGCCAGCTCCGTTCAGGGATTGGGCAATCAGCCCCAGCATTTT
TRBJ1-3 | TRBV11-2 | . | . | CASSHEILYF | TGTGCCAGCAGCCATGAAATATTATATTTT
TRBJ1-5 | TRBV7-9 | TRBD1 | . | CASSLTGESNQPQHF | TGTGCCAGCAGCCTAACAGGGGAAAGCAATCAGCCCCAGCATTTT
TRBJ1-1 | TRBV5-8 | . | once | CASSLGALQNTEAFF | TGTGCCAGCAGCTTGGGGGCCCTCCAGAACACTGAAGCTTTCTTT
TRBJ2-3 | TRBV23-1 | TRBD2 | . | CASSQGLAGGNSTDTQYF | TGCGCCAGCAGTCAAGGACTAGCGGGAGGTAATAGCACAGATACGCAGTATTTT
TRBJ2-3 | TRBV7-2 | . | . | CASSTGRRTDTQYF | TGTGCCAGCAGCACCGGACGCAGGACAGATACGCAGTATTTT
TRBJ2-7 | TRBV29-1 | TRBD1 | . | CSVHLDRGLGEQHF | TGCAGCGTTCACCTGGACAGGGGGCTAGGAGAGCAGCACTTC
TRBJ2-3 | TRBV18 | . | . | CASSPYRGSSTDTQYF | TGTGCCAGCTCACCCTATAGGGGGTCTAGCACAGATACGCAGTATTTT
TRBJ2-1 | TRBV18 | TRBD2 | . | CASSSLAGNEQFF | TGTGCCAGCTCATCTCTAGCGGGGAATGAGCAGTTCTTC
TRBJ1-2 | TRBV28 | . | once | CASSSHGGHGYTF | TGTGCCAGCAGCTCTCATGGGGGGCATGGCTACACCTTC
TRBJ2-3 | TRBV19 | TRBD2 | . | CASSIGAGSTDTQYF | TGTGCCAGTAGTATAGGAGCGGGGTCCACAGATACGCAGTATTTT
TRBJ2-7 | TRBV7-2 | . | . | CASSLPVTYEQYF | TGTGCCAGCAGCTTACCGGTGACCTACGAGCAGTACTTC
TRBJ2-7 | TRBV28 | . | . | CASSFLREQYF | TGTGCCAGCAGTTTCTTGCGTGAGCAGTACTTC
TRBJ1-2 | TRBV10-2 | . | . | CASSDVHTRKTYGYTF | TGCGCCAGCAGTGACGTTCACACTAGAAAGACCTATGGCTACACCTTC
TRBJ2-5 | TRBV28 | TRBD2 | . | CASSLHRASGLRETQYF | TGTGCCAGCAGTTTACATCGGGCTAGCGGTCTTAGAGAGACCCAGTACTTC
TRBJ2-7 | TRBV6-1 | TRBD2 | . | CASSELAGGPDEQYF | TGTGCCAGCAGTGAACTAGCGGGAGGGCCGGACGAGCAGTACTTC